The subject of this entry is one T cell receptor (beta chain). Its antigen is unidentified. The sample originates from a study of a mutant IDH1 vaccine in newly diagnosed glioma. Generated by immunoSEQ multiplex PCR, the TCRdb table keeps only in-frame clones and is missing some. Of around 30,000 clones in the sample, 80% to 85% were seen once. As to time point: week 35, safety follow-up. Every vaccination contained 300 ug of the mutant IDH1 20-mer peptide and was paired with topical imiquimod. The sample in question was PBMCs, obtained from a glioma patient whose treatment included an IDH1 peptide vaccine. This clonotype was sampled from a young woman with glioma.

The CDR3 DNA reads TGTGCCAGCTCTCCGGATCCACGACTGTCAATCCCGGGGAAAGCTGGCTACACCTTC. Protein product: CASSPDPRLSIPGKAGYTF. The V and J genes are TRBV18 and TRBJ1-2; D not certain. Trimming pared 6 bases from V and 7 bases from J, leaving 33 bases between. Per germline, CDR1 KGHSH and CDR2 LQKENI. This CDR3 is built from 19 residues.